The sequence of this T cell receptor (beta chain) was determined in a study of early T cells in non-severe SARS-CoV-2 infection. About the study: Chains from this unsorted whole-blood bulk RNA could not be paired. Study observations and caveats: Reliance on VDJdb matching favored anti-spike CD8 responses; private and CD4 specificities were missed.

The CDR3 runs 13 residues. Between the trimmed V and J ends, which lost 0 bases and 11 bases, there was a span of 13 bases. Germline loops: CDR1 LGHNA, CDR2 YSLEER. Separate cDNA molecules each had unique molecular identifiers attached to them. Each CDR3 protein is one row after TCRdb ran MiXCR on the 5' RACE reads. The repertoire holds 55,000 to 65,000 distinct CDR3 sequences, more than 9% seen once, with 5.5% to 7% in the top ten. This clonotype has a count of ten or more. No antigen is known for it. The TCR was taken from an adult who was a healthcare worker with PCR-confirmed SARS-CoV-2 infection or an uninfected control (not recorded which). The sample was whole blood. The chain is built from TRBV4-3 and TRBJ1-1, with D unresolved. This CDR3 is CASSQDKGMKAFF. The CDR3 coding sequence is TGCGCCAGCAGCCAAGATAAAGGGATGAAGGCTTTCTTT.